Reported below is one T cell receptor beta chain. UMIs were added to TCR cDNA along with a universal primer site when it was made by 5'RACE template switching. TCRdb called the 5' RACE reads again in MiXCR, with one record for every CDR3 protein. The data show 500,000 to 650,000 distinct CDR3 sequences, with approximately 13% seen just once and about 15% held by the top ten. The trim removed 5 bases at V and 8 bases at J, leaving 13 bases unmatched. The CDR3 spans 15 residues. Germline lookup yields CDR1 SGHAT and CDR2 FQNNGV. The sample belongs to a study of T cells after yellow fever vaccination. The receptor's source is a man younger than 40 who received the YFV17D yellow fever vaccine. The input for sequencing was PBMCs, taken on the day of the yellow fever booster vaccination. The rearrangement uses TRBV11-2 and TRBJ2-7; 9 bases map to TRBD2. CDR3 amino acids: CASSNVPPGTSKQYF. In DNA form, the CDR3 reads TGTGCCAGCAGCAACGTGCCTCCCGGGACTAGCAAGCAGTACTTC.